This is a list of T cell receptor beta chains from one sample in a study of Graves' ophthalmopathy and Graves' hyperthyroidism. Via MiXCR, TCRdb re-called the multiplex PCR reads, giving one row per CDR3 protein. The repertoire holds 900,000 to 1,200,000 distinct CDR3 sequences, with about two fifths as singletons. The sample consisted of peripheral blood or thyroid tissue (not recorded which). The origin of the receptors is an adult man with Graves' hyperthyroidism. Each CDR3 is given with its conserved first and last residue. The D gene is left open where the match is weak. Expanded clones are given a class, and other clones once, few, many or no size at all.

TGTGCCAGCAGCTTACAGGGTTACGGTGGCTCACCCCTCCACTTT CASSLQGYGGSPLHF TRBJ1-6 - TRBV7-2 -
TGTGCCAGCAGTACAGGGGCAGCGCTTAATGAAAAACTGTTTTTT CASSTGAALNEKLFF TRBJ1-4 - TRBV6-5 TRBD1
TGTGCCAGCAGCTACCCGACAGGGACACACGAAAATGAAAAACTGTTTTTT CASSYPTGTHENEKLFF TRBJ1-4 - TRBV5-8 TRBD1
TGTGCCAGCAGTTTTGCCCCCAGGGACTATGGCTACACCTTC CASSFAPRDYGYTF TRBJ1-2 - TRBV6-1 -
TGTGCCAGCAGCGGCTCCGGGACAGGGGGGGAGCAGTACTTC CASSGSGTGGEQYF TRBJ2-7 many TRBV7-8 TRBD1
TGTGCCAGCAGTGAAGGTCTAGCGGGGCATGAGCAGTACTTC CASSEGLAGHEQYF TRBJ2-5 - TRBV2 TRBD2
TGTGCCAGTAGTCGCAAGACAGGACGGCAAGGAAACACCATATATTTT CASSRKTGRQGNTIYF TRBJ1-3 once TRBV19 -
TGTGCCAGCAGCGCGGACAGGGTGGTCTACGAGCAGTACTTC CASSADRVVYEQYF TRBJ2-7 - TRBV7-4 TRBD1
TGTGCCAGCAGCTTAGTACAGAGTGAAGAAGCTTTCTTT CASSLVQSEEAFF TRBJ1-1 many TRBV7-9 -
TGTGCCACCAGCAGAGATCTCTTTGAGCAGTTCTTC CATSRDLFEQFF TRBJ2-1 - TRBV15 -
TGTGCCAGCAGCCCCCGGGCAGGGGACTTCACTGAAGCTTTCTTT CASSPRAGDFTEAFF TRBJ1-1 - TRBV9 -
TGTGCCAGTGCCTCCCTTGCGAACACTGAAGCTTTCTTT CASASLANTEAFF TRBJ1-1 many TRBV19 -
TGTGCCATCAGTGAAGTGACAGGGGCGAACACTGAAGCTTTCTTT CAISEVTGANTEAFF TRBJ1-1 - TRBV10-3 TRBD1
TGCGCCAGCGGCCTAACAACCGACACTGAAGCTTTCTTT CASGLTTDTEAFF TRBJ1-1 - TRBV5-1 -
TGCAGTGCTAGATTGGGGCGGAATGTCCTGACTTTC CSARLGRNVLTF TRBJ2-6 - TRBV20-1 -
TGCGCCAGCAGTGAGGGGCCCCGGCCCTACAATGAGCAGTTCTTC CASSEGPRPYNEQFF TRBJ2-1 - TRBV10-2 -
TGTGCCAGCAGTTACTCTGGGGGGGGGAGTAGCGAGCAGTACTTC CASSYSGGGSSEQYF TRBJ2-7 - TRBV28 TRBD2
TGCAGTGCTAGAGTGTCAGGGAGGGACACTGAAGCTTTCTTT CSARVSGRDTEAFF TRBJ1-1 many TRBV20-1 -
TGTGCCAGCAGTTCCACAGGGTTTATTGAAGCTTTCTTT CASSSTGFIEAFF TRBJ1-1 many TRBV12-3/TRBV12-4 -
TGCAGCGTTGCGAGGACAGGGGACGAGCAGTACTTC CSVARTGDEQYF TRBJ2-7 - TRBV29-1 TRBD1
TGTGCCAGCAGCTCACTTACCGGGTCCGGGGAGCTGTTTTTT CASSSLTGSGELFF TRBJ2-2 - TRBV7-2 -
TGTGCCAGCAATATAAGGGGTCGTGCGGAGACCCAGTACTTC CASNIRGRAETQYF TRBJ2-5 many TRBV2 -
TGCAGTGCTCGCAGGGTTAACACCGGGGAGCTGTTTTTT CSARRVNTGELFF TRBJ2-2 - TRBV20-1 -
TGTGCCAGCAGTTACTCACAGGGAGGCGATTCACCCCTCCACTTT CASSYSQGGDSPLHF TRBJ1-6 many TRBV6-5 -
TGTGCCACTGACCGGGGCGACGAAGAGACCCAGTACTTC CATDRGDEETQYF TRBJ2-5 many TRBV10-3 -
TGTGCCAGTTTACCGACAGGGCACATGAACACTGAAGCTTTCTTT CASLPTGHMNTEAFF TRBJ1-1 - TRBV19 TRBD1
TGTGCCAGTAAGCCCGGGACCGGGGAGGTCTCCTATAATTCACCCCTCCACTTT CASKPGTGEVSYNSPLHF TRBJ1-6 few TRBV12-3/TRBV12-4 -
TGTGCCATCAGAGCCGCCCCGACAGGGGGCGGGTACGAGCAGTACTTC CAIRAAPTGGGYEQYF TRBJ2-7 once TRBV10-3 TRBD1
TGTGCCAGCAGCTTGCGCAGGGGGCGAAATGTCGGTCGTTACACCTTC CASSLRRGRNVGRYTF TRBJ1-2 - TRBV11-2 TRBD1
TGCAGTGCGCCTCCAACCGGGGGGTTCGAGACCCAGTACTTC CSAPPTGGFETQYF TRBJ2-5 - TRBV20-1 TRBD2
TGCGCCAGCAGCTCATCAGGGGGGGGTACCACTGAAGCTTTCTTT CASSSSGGGTTEAFF TRBJ1-1 many TRBV5-1 TRBD1
TGTGCCAGCAGTGATGAGGGTGAAAAACTGTTTTTT CASSDEGEKLFF TRBJ1-4 - TRBV25-1 -
TGTGCCAGCAGAGTCGACAGGGAGTCCTACTATGGCTACACCTTC CASRVDRESYYGYTF TRBJ1-2 - TRBV10-2 TRBD1
TGCAGTGCGGAAGGGGTGTATGAAGCTTTCTTT CSAEGVYEAFF TRBJ1-1 many TRBV20-1 -
TGTGCCAGCAGCTCCCGCAGGGCTAGCAATCAGCCCCAGCATTTT CASSSRRASNQPQHF TRBJ1-5 - TRBV7-2 -
TGTGCCACCAGCAGGGACAGGGGGTCGGAGCAGTACTTC CATSRDRGSEQYF TRBJ2-7 many TRBV15 TRBD1
TGTGCCACCAGCTCGCAAAACCGGGACAGGATTACTGGGGCCAACGTCCTGACTTTC CATSSQNRDRITGANVLTF TRBJ2-6 - TRBV15 TRBD1
TGCAGCCCCTCTATCGCTCGGACTAGCGGGGCCCAAGAGACCCAGTACTTC CSPSIARTSGAQETQYF TRBJ2-5 many TRBV29-1 TRBD2
TGCAGTGCTGGGGACATGTCCGGGGAGCTGTTTTTT CSAGDMSGELFF TRBJ2-2 - TRBV20-1 -
TGTGCCAGCAGCTCGCCCCCGGGACCAACGACACACTCCTACGAGCAGTACTTC CASSSPPGPTTHSYEQYF TRBJ2-7 - TRBV7-2 -